This T cell receptor (beta chain) stems from a study of T cell responses to AZD1222 COVID-19 vaccine. Points from the study as a whole: Just 6 or 7 AZD1222 recipients were seropositive at baseline. The peak T cell response came first, and repertoires were sampled only after it. Possibly, clonal diversity was underestimated; donors were largely white British and included more females.

Data came from immunoSEQ multiplex PCR; TCRdb stores just in-frame clones and leaves some out. The sample lists more than 70,000 clones, 75% to 95% occurring once. Remarks on this clone: The antigen remains undetermined.

V shed 4 bases and J shed 0 bases, with 23 bases lying between them. CDR1 is MDHEN, CDR2 SYDVKM, per germline. This CDR3 contains 19 residues. The gene calls are TRBV28 and TRBJ2-3, with a tentative D call TRBD1 (6 bases). The clonotype originates from an adult who received the AZD1222 COVID-19 vaccine. The sample consisted of peripheral blood, taken 28 days after the second AZD1222 dose. The CDR3 DNA sequence: TGTGCCAGCAGTTCACAGGGCCTTTCTCTCAGTCCTAGCACAGATACGCAGTATTTT. Translating it yields CASSSQGLSLSPSTDTQYF.